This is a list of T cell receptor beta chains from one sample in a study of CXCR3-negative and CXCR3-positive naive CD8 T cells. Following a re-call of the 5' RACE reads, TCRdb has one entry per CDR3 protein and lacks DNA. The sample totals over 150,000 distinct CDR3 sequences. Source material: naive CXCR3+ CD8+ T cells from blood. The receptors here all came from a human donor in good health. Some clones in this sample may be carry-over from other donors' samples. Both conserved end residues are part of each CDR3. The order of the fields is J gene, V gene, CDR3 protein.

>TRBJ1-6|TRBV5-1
CASSLDSGRDYNSPLHF
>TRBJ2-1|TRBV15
CATSREDGNEQFF
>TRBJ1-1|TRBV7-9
CASSPNIDSEAFF
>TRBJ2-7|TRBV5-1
CASSSGDGYEQYF
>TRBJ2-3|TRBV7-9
CASSLVLAGAPDTQYF
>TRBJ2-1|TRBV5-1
CASSQSPTWSSNEQFF
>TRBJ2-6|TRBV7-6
CASSAAPDGSGANVLTF
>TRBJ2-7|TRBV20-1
CSASLPGGLVIYEQYF
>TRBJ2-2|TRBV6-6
CASKDRENTGELFF
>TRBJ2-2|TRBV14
CASSHVGNTGELFF
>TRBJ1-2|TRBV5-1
CASSLGDRGLNYGYTF
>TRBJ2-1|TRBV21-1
CASSKELGTSGNDEQFF
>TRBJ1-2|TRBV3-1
CASSADRASTNYGYTF
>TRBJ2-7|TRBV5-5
CASSLERDRGNEQYF
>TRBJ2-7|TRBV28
CASSLILAGAAEQYF
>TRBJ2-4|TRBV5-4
CASSETGGPSIQYF
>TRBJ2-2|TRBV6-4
CASSDRGQSGELFF
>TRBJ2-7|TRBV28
CASTPPRGIYEQYF
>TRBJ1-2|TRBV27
CASCFSGGDLYGYTF
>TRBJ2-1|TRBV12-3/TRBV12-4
CASSLLAGNEQFF
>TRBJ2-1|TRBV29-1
CSVEGAEWAPPSGFF
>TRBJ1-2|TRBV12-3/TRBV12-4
CASRPTGNYGYTF
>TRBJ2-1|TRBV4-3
CASSQEVRQGHYNEQFF
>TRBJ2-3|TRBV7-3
CASSLESRGTDTQYF
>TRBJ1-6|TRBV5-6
CASRIYDSPLHF
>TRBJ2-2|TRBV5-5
CASSLWGGTNTGELFF
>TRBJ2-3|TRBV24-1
CATSPGLAGGRDTQYF
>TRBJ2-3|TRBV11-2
CASSHGTARTDTQYF
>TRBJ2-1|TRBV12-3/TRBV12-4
CAWALGDNEQFF
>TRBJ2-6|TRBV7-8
CASSLEYPTGAGANVLTF
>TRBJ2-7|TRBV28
CASSLAGLAGETYEQYF
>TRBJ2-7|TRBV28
CASSILAGAVYEQYF
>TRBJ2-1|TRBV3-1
CASSPEGLAGGEQFF
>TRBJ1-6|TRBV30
CAWGQGSGNSPLHF
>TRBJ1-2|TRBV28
CASTGQGAVICYTF
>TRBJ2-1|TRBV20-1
CSANPLAGGPSEQFF
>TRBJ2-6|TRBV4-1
CASSQGGAGANVLTF
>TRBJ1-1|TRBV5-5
CASSLSLLTWGTEAFF
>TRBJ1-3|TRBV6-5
CASSLQENSGNTIYF
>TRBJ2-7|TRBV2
CASREAFTGYSYDQYF
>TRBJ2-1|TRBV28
CASSGTRFNEQFF
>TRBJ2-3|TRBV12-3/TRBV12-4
CASRPGLADTDTQYF
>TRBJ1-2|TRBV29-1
CSVDVWTGGEDYGYTF
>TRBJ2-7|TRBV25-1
CASSESRIIERERRGEQYF
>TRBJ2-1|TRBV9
CASSRFAGGGNEQFF
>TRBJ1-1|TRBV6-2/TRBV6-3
CASSFRGDGEAFF
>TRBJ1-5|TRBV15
CATSRDRQGSNQPQHF
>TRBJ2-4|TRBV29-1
CSVEDLGTGIF
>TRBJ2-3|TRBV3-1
CASSQLVGTDTQYF
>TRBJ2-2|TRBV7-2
CASSRWTSGGLANTWELFF
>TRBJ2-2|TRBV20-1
CSARDSGTGELFF
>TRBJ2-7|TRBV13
CASSSQGNEQYF
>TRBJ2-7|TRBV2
CASSAEIAGGWEQYF
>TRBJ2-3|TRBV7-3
CASRPGTSSTDTQYF
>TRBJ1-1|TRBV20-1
CSARVPGQGMNTEAFF
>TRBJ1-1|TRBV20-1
CSARDVGITEAFF
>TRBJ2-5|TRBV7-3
CASSSTSGGSKETQYF